Each of the 21 T cell receptor beta chains below was sequenced from the same sample in a study of T cells in women clearing cervical HPV infection. Generated by immunoSEQ multiplex PCR, the TCRdb table keeps only in-frame clones and is missing some. Recorded for this sample: around 39,000 clones. Sequenced input: blood buffy coat. All receptors derive from a woman aged 18 to 75 with a cervical HPV16 infection that either progressed to CIN3+ or cleared (not recorded which).

To note about this clone: The read gets to within 3 residues of the CDR3 end, and the germline J gene fills in the rest. The J gene is TRBJ1-1, the V gene TRBV5-1, with 8 bases that match TRBD1. Germline CDR1 is SGHRS and CDR2 is YFSETQ. Unmatched junction bases numbered 6, after V lost 0 bases and J lost 5 bases. The CDR3 extends over 15 amino acids. Partial CDR3 DNA: TGCGCCAGCAGCTTGGGGGACAGGCGGGGGACTGAA. Amino acid sequence: CASSLGDRRGTE. The whole CDR3 protein reads CASSLGDRRGTEAFF.

Concerning this clone itself: The read finishes 3 residues shy of the CDR3 end, and the germline J gene is used to complete it. The chain has TRBV7-2 and TRBJ2-3; no clear D. CDR1 is SGHTA and CDR2 is FQGNSA in the germline V gene. The CDR3 is 11 residues long. The part of the CDR3 DNA that was read is TGTGCCAGCAGCTTAGAACGGGCG. Encoded protein: CASSLERA. The CDR3, in full, reads CASSLERAQYF.

Points on this clone: This same CDR3 is encoded by further DNA sequences in the sample. The CDR3 here is CASSPPSGGQSYEQYF. The part of the CDR3 DNA that was read is TGTGCCAGCTCCCCCCCGTCGGGGGGGCAGTCCTACGAG. The J gene is TRBJ2-7, the V gene TRBV18; 8 bases match TRBD2. Coverage ceases 3 residues before the CDR3 finishes, and the germline J gene fills in the end. This CDR3 spans 16 amino acids. V trimming: 6 bases; J trimming: 1 base; junction bases outside the gene matches: 11. Germline CDR1 is KGHSH and CDR2 is LQKENI.

This clone ranks as medium-sized in terms of frequency. The CDR3 is CAGAGDRGNIQYF. The CDR3 DNA, read in part, is TGTGCCGGGGCGGGGGACAGGGGGAACATT. The gene calls are TRBV30 and TRBJ2-4, with TRBD1 matching 11 bases. The CDR3 end lies 3 residues beyond the end of the read and is filled in from the germline J gene. V was clipped by 8 bases and J by 7 bases; unmatched bases: 7. Germline lookup yields CDR1 GTSNPN and CDR2 SVGIG (reference sequence). This CDR3 comprises 13 residues.

As for this clone: Coverage ceases 3 residues before the CDR3 finishes, and the germline J gene fills in the end. The chain couples TRBV2 to TRBJ2-2; 9 positions match TRBD1. This CDR3 contains 13 residues. V lost 8 bases to trimming and J lost 4 bases; unmatched junction nucleotides: 2. Looked up from germline, CDR1 is SNHLY and CDR2 is FYNNEI. CDR3 bases read: TGTGCCAGCGAGACAGGGGGCACCGGGGAG. Its protein is CASETGGTGE. The full-length CDR3 reads as CASETGGTGELFF. Full variable domain (missing parts from reference TRBV2 and TRBJ2-2): EPEVTQTPSHQVTQMGQEVILRCVPISNHLYFYWYRQILGQKVEFLVSFYNNEISEKSEIFDDQFSVERPDGSNFTLKIRSTKLEDSAMYFCASETGGTGELFFGEGSRLTVL.

Concerning this clone itself: One end of the junction is discordant with germline, which a read error may explain. With the read ending 3 residues before the CDR3 end, the germline J gene is used to fill in that end. The rearrangement links TRBV6-1 to TRBJ1-5, with TRBD1 as a possible D gene (6 bases). Germline-derived CDR1 and CDR2 are MNHNS and SASEGT. This CDR3 has 15 residues. Incomplete CDR3 DNA: TGTGTCAGCAGCGAACCCGTCGGACAGAATCAGCCC. Its translation: CVSSEPVGQNQP. Given in full, the CDR3 is CVSSEPVGQNQPQHF.

Note on this clone: The read terminates 3 residues before the CDR3 end, so the remaining end is supplied by the germline J gene. J is TRBJ2-1 and V is TRBV7-2; D ambiguous. V was cut by 8 bases and J by 2 bases, with 10 bases left in between. This CDR3 has 13 amino acids. Germline CDR1 and CDR2: SGHTA and FQGNSA. CDR3 DNA, as far as it was read: TGTGCCAGCTCTAGGTCGGCCTACAATGAG. Its protein is CASSRSAYNE. The entire CDR3 protein is CASSRSAYNEQFF.

As regards this clone: The missing CDR3 end, 3 residues past where the read stops, is filled in from the germline J gene. The genes are TRBV5-4 and TRBJ2-5, with TRBD2 matching 12 bases. The germline V gene encodes CDR1 SGHNT and CDR2 YYREEE (reference sequence). With 3 bases clipped from V and 5 bases from J, the junction kept 8 bases outside the gene matches. The CDR3 is made up of 16 amino acids. The CDR3 loop is CASSSASGGEGETQYF. The CDR3 bases that were read are TGTGCCAGCAGCTCGGCTAGCGGGGGGGAGGGGGAGACC.

A word on this clone: The CDR3 goes on 3 residues after the read ends, and that part is filled in from the germline J gene. The chain joins TRBV29-1 to TRBJ2-3, with 10 bases identical to TRBD1. This CDR3 spans 14 amino acids. CDR1 is SQVTM, CDR2 ANQGSEA, per germline. The CDR3 DNA, read in part, is TGCAGCGCCTCGGACAGGGGGAAAGGGGAGACG. This gives the protein CSASDRGKGET. The complete CDR3 sequence is CSASDRGKGETQYF.

About this clone itself: The read falls 3 residues short of the CDR3 end, and the missing part is taken from the germline J gene. The chain recombines TRBV30 with TRBJ1-2, with no clear D. The CDR3 length is 12 residues. The V gene's germline CDR1 is GTSNPN and CDR2 SVGIG (reference sequence). The CDR3 region is CAWSQAQDTYTF. CDR3 DNA (partial): TGTGCCTGGAGTCAGGCTCAAGATACC.

Remarks on this clone: From the germline J gene comes the end of the CDR3, since the read stops 3 residues before it. V and J are TRBV6-1 and TRBJ2-3; 7 nucleotides line up with TRBD2. Germline lookup yields CDR1 MNHNS and CDR2 SASEGT. The CDR3 extends over 15 amino acids. The CDR3: CASSESLSGRETQYF. The part of the CDR3 DNA that was read is TGTGCCAGCAGTGAATCCCTTTCCGGGCGGGAGACG.

In the case of this clone: The read falls 3 residues short of the CDR3 end, and the missing part is taken from the germline J gene. The rearrangement uses TRBV28 and TRBJ2-1; 11 bases are a match to TRBD2. Germline V lookup: CDR1 MDHEN, CDR2 SYDVKM. The CDR3 has 18 amino acids. V dropped 6 bases and J dropped 0; count of bases not matched to a gene: 10. The CDR3 loop reads CASSLRLAGGSSYNEQFF. The part of the CDR3 DNA that was read is TGTGCCAGCAGCCTCAGGCTAGCGGGGGGCAGCTCCTACAATGAG.

Notes on this clone: Sequencing ends 3 residues short of the CDR3 end; the germline J gene provides the rest. V gene TRBV20-1 combines with J gene TRBJ2-4; possibly TRBD2 for D (7 bases). The CDR3 runs to 13 residues. Germline CDR1 DFQATT, CDR2 SNEGSKA (reference sequence). The sequenced CDR3 bases are TGCAGTGTCCCACGGGGGGCCAAAGAGACT. Translation: CSVPRGAKET. The entire CDR3 sequence reads CSVPRGAKETQYF.

With regard to this clone: The observed sequence ends 3 residues before the CDR3 terminus, with the missing tail filled in from the germline J gene. J is TRBJ1-1 and V is TRBV2; weak D call: TRBD1 (5 bases). The germline gives CDR1 SNHLY, CDR2 FYNNEI. The CDR3 loop spans 13 amino acids. V lost 4 bases, J lost 3 bases, and 9 bases lay in between. The DNA read from the CDR3 is TGTGCCAGCAGTGGTCAGGGTTACACTGAA. It codes for CASSGQGYTE. The entire CDR3 is CASSGQGYTEAFF.

Details on this clone: Read coverage stops 3 residues before the CDR3 terminus; the germline J gene supplies the remainder. The rearrangement joins TRBV5-1 to TRBJ2-1; the match to TRBD1 covers 9 bases. CDR1 and CDR2 (germline): SGHRS, YFSETQ. This CDR3 contains 16 residues. V lost 1 base to trimming and J lost 7 bases; unmatched junction nucleotides: 9. The CDR3: CASSLMGQGIGNEQFF. The CDR3 DNA, read in part, is TGCGCCAGCAGCTTGATGGGACAGGGAATAGGGAATGAG.

Turning to this clone: The read is 3 residues too short to cover the CDR3 end, so that end is filled in from the germline J gene. The chain couples TRBV2 to TRBJ1-1; D perhaps matches TRBD1 (5 bases). This CDR3 contains 14 residues. Germline-derived CDR1 and CDR2 are SNHLY and FYNNEI. The V end lost 8 bases, the J end lost 2 bases, and 15 bases lay between the germline ends. Incomplete CDR3 DNA: TGTGCCAGCTCCCCTTGGGGGGAAAACACTGAA. It yields the protein CASSPWGENTE. The complete CDR3 reads CASSPWGENTEAFF.

In regard to this clone: The sequence runs out 3 residues before the end of the CDR3; the remainder is reconstructed from the germline J gene. The chain recombines TRBV7-2 with TRBJ2-1, with 9 nucleotides matching TRBD1. V was pared by 5 bases and J by 7 bases, with 6 bases of the junction left unmatched. From germline, CDR1 is SGHTA and CDR2 FQGNSA. The CDR3 has 14 amino acids. The CDR3 bases that were read are TGTGCCAGCAGCACAGGGGGCCAGAATAATGAG. Amino acids: CASSTGGQNNE. The complete CDR3 sequence is CASSTGGQNNEQFF.

A word on this clone: The read is 3 residues too short to cover the CDR3 end, so that end is filled in from the germline J gene. The rearrangement uses TRBV20-1 and TRBJ1-4, with a weak D call TRBD1 (5 bases). Germline CDR1 DFQATT, CDR2 SNEGSKA (reference sequence). V dropped 2 bases and J dropped 2 bases, with 15 bases sitting between them. CDR3 length: 16 amino acids. The CDR3 loop is CSARSGTSLTNEKLFF. CDR3 bases read: TGCAGTGCTAGATCGGGGACTTCCCTTACTAATGAAAAA.

With respect to this clone: The CDR3 end falls 3 residues outside the read, so it is completed with the germline J gene. The chain has TRBV7-2 and TRBJ2-7; TRBD1 matches 7 bases. The junction had 2 bases not matched to a gene; V was cut back by 1 base and J by 2 bases. Germline CDR1 is SGHTA and CDR2 is FQGNSA. This CDR3 is 14 amino acids long. CDR3 in amino acids: CASSLGGGTYEQYF. The sequenced part of the CDR3 DNA is TGTGCCAGCAGCTTAGGAGGGGGCACCTACGAG.

The chain's CDR3 is CASSSPGAYEQYF. Incomplete CDR3 DNA: TGTGCCAGCAGTTCCCCAGGAGCCTACGAG. This rearrangement joins TRBV27 to TRBJ2-7; the D is unclear. The CDR3 end falls 3 residues outside the read, so it is completed with the germline J gene. Trimming removed 4 bases from V and 2 bases from J, with 9 bases in between. Germline CDR1 MNHEY, CDR2 SMNVEV (reference sequence). The CDR3 extends over 13 amino acids.

The sequenced part of the CDR3 DNA is TGTGCCAGTAGTCGAGGGACAGGGTTGTTGGATGAG. Translated, it gives CASSRGTGLLDE. The CDR3 in its entirety is CASSRGTGLLDEQFF. The chain recombines TRBV19 with TRBJ2-1; 9 nucleotides line up with TRBD1. Read sequence stops 3 residues before the CDR3 end, and the germline J gene provides the missing end. V was pared by 5 bases and J by 8 bases, with 10 bases of the junction left unmatched. Per germline, CDR1 LNHDA and CDR2 SQIVND (reference sequence). CDR3 length equals 15 residues.